The source of this T cell receptor (beta chain) is a study of response to subunit inactivated influenza vaccine (dated by TCRdb to about 2018). For the study in its entirety: To follow how T cells responded to a trivalent subunit inactivated influenza vaccine, the researchers relied on deep quantitative profiling of the T cell receptor repertoire.

In this sample, this clonotype turned up once. This clone's antigen is unknown. Qualities for individual bases were not recorded, and no much larger clone is one base off. One read yields weak evidence. The full study reports these points: It was suggested by the authors that each seasonal influenza vaccination may recruit only a limited number of new T cells.

From the cysteine through the phenylalanine, the CDR3 covers 17 amino acids. The read is trimmed to its CDR3 DNA, 51 bases read in frame from base 1. CDR1 and CDR2 (MGHRA, YSYEKL) derive from the germline V gene. The V end loses 6 bases and the J end loses 8 bases, and a stretch of 28 bases separates them. Preparation of the library involved RT-PCR. Sequencing was carried out with an Illumina HiSeq 2500. In TCRdb, the public reads were trimmed at Q25 with fastp and aligned with MiXCR, with productive beta chains retained. One record per CDR3 amino acid sequence lists the most common genes and DNA. In all, the sample holds 650,000 to 800,000 distinct CDR3 sequences, and around 13% of those were seen once. Jointly, the top ten make up around 7.3% of the sample.

The sample here was PBMCs from blood, taken 14 to 15 days before vaccination. This TCR was recovered from a man aged 45 to 65 who received an inactivated influenza vaccine. Donor details come from another sample of the same person, matched by shared clones. The receptor chain draws on TRBV4-1 and TRBJ1-2; a tentative D call is TRBD1 (5 bases match). The CDR3 region has the sequence CASSPSPGDYTHGGYTF. The sequenced DNA is TGCGCCAGCAGTCCATCTCCTGGGGACTACACCCACGGGGGCTACACCTTC.